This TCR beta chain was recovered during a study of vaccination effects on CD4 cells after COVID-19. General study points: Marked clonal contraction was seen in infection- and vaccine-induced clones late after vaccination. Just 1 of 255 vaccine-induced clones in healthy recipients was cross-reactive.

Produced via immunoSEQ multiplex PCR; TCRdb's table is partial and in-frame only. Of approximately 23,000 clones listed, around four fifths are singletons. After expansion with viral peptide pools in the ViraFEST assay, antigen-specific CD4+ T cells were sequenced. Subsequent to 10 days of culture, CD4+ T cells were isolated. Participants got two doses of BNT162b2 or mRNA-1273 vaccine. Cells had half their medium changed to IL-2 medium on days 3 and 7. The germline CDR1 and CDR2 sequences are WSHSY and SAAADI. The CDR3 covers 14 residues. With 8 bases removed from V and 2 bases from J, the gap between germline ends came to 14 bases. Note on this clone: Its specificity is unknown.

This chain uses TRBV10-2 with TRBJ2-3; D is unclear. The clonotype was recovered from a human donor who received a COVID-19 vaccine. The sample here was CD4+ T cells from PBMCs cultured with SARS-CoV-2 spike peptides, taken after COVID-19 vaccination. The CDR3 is CASPQTINTDTQYF. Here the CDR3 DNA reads TGCGCCAGCCCTCAGACCATAAACACAGATACGCAGTATTTT.